Each of the 21 T cell receptor beta chains below was sequenced from the same sample in a study of response to subunit inactivated influenza vaccine. TCRdb re-called the RT-PCR reads through MiXCR, storing one row per CDR3 protein. This table holds more than 500,000 distinct CDR3 sequences, 11% found once. The same sample was also studied in work on T cells expressing NK-cell markers. That report notes: TCR beta cDNA was made by 5'RACE template switching with UMIs.

Sample: PBMCs from blood, taken on the day of vaccination. The receptors here all came from a man aged 50 to 59 who received an inactivated influenza vaccine.

In DNA, the CDR3 is TGCGCCAGCAGCTCCGGACAGGCTGGCACCGGGGAGCTGTTTTTT. It specifies CASSSGQAGTGELFF. The chain uses TRBV5-1 and TRBJ2-2; 7 bases are a match to TRBD1. V gave up 3 bases and J gave up 4 bases; unmatched junction bases: 6. CDR1 SGHRS and CDR2 YFSETQ come from the germline V gene. The CDR3 contains 15 residues.

This clonotype was observed a handful of times. The chain has TRBV18 and TRBJ2-3; possible D gene TRBD2, 6 bases. V was cut by 3 bases and J by 4 bases, with 14 bases left in between. The CDR3 loop spans 15 amino acids. Germline lookup yields CDR1 KGHSH and CDR2 LQKENI. CDR3 region: CASSPQTSFADTQYF. The CDR3 bases are TGTGCCAGCTCACCCCAAACTAGCTTCGCAGATACGCAGTATTTT.

The chain has TRBV20-1 and TRBJ2-1; the match to TRBD2 covers 15 bases. Unmatched junction bases numbered 3, after V lost 5 bases and J lost 7 bases. Germline V gene data show CDR1 as DFQATT and CDR2 as SNEGSKA (reference sequence). The CDR3 runs to 14 residues. CDR3: CSASGTSGRNEQFF. CDR3 DNA: TGCAGTGCTTCCGGGACTAGCGGGAGGAATGAGCAGTTCTTC.

This clonotype was detected only once. The chain employs TRBV12-3 or TRBV12-4 and TRBJ2-3, with TRBD1 as a possible D gene (7 bases). The CDR3 runs 15 residues. Trimming removed 5 bases from V and 1 base from J, with 13 bases in between. For the CDR3, the DNA is TGTGCCAGCAGTCGCAGGGGGGTTGGCACAGATACGCAGTATTTT. Translation: CASSRRGVGTDTQYF.

CDR3 loop: CAIRRGSDYEQYF. The CDR3 DNA sequence: TGTGCCATCAGGAGGGGATCGGACTACGAGCAGTACTTC. This chain joins TRBV10-3 and TRBJ2-7; either TRBD1 or TRBD2 may fit D (5 bases each). The V end was cut by 6 bases, the J end by 3 bases, with 12 bases between. This CDR3 region has 13 residues. Germline V gene data show CDR1 as ENHRY and CDR2 as SYGVKD.

This clonotype was seen at least ten times. The V and J genes are TRBV12-3 or TRBV12-4 and TRBJ1-4, with TRBD1 identical over 8 bases. The CDR3 contains 16 residues. V was clipped by 4 bases and J by 5 bases; unmatched bases: 9. The CDR3 loop reads CASSSGPRGLNEKLFF. The CDR3 region has the DNA TGTGCCAGCAGTTCCGGGCCCAGGGGGCTAAATGAAAAACTGTTTTTT.

This clonotype has just a few counts. This chain connects TRBV2 to TRBJ2-2, with a tentative D call TRBD2 (6 bases). Trimming removed 8 bases from V and 0 bases from J, with 16 bases in between. The CDR3 consists of 16 residues. Germline CDR1 SNHLY, CDR2 FYNNEI. CDR3 bases: TGTGCCAGCGGGCGTGACGGACTAACGAACACCGGGGAGCTGTTTTTT. It specifies CASGRDGLTNTGELFF.

This clonotype was seen many times. The chain links TRBV4-2 to TRBJ2-7, with D possibly matching TRBD2 (6 bases). The CDR3 totals 14 residues. Germline CDR1 and CDR2: LGHNA and YNFKEQ. Deletions cut 1 base from V and 7 bases from J, with 14 bases between. For the CDR3, the DNA is TGTGCCAGCAGCCAAGTAGGCGTACGGGGGGAGCAGTACTTC. Its translation is CASSQVGVRGEQYF.

This chain uses TRBV12-3 or TRBV12-4 with TRBJ2-3; D gene uncertain. V was cut by 10 bases and J by 0 bases, with 14 bases left in between. CDR3 length: 14 residues. The CDR3 is CATRGSLSTDTQYF. The CDR3 nucleotides read TGTGCCACTCGCGGTAGCCTGAGCACAGATACGCAGTATTTT.

The V and J genes are TRBV3-1 and TRBJ2-7; 8 bases line up with TRBD1. The germline gives CDR1 LGHDT, CDR2 YNNKEL (reference sequence). The CDR3 has 14 amino acids. V shed 1 base and J 6 bases; nucleotides not matched to a gene: 5. CDR3 sequence (DNA): TGTGCCAGCAGCCAAGGCCGGACAGGGCTCGAGCAGTACTTC. Amino acids: CASSQGRTGLEQYF.

J is TRBJ2-3 and V is TRBV18, with 8 bases that match TRBD1. The CDR3 totals 16 residues. The germline gives CDR1 KGHSH, CDR2 LQKENI. V was clipped by 5 bases and J by 2 bases; unmatched bases: 9. CDR3 in amino acids: CASSSDRGRPTDTQYF. DNA for the CDR3: TGTGCCAGCTCATCTGACAGGGGAAGACCCACAGATACGCAGTATTTT.

In its sample, this clonotype was seen many times. The chain employs TRBV12-3 or TRBV12-4 and TRBJ2-3, with 8 positions matching TRBD2. The CDR3 runs 15 residues. After removal of 3 bases from V and 3 bases from J, the junction contained 5 bases not matched to a gene. The CDR3 reads CASSFQRGRTDTQYF. Written as DNA, the CDR3 is TGTGCCAGCAGTTTTCAGCGGGGGAGGACAGATACGCAGTATTTT.

This clonotype showed up many times. This rearrangement joins TRBV27 to TRBJ2-2; D may be TRBD1 (6 bases). Per the germline V gene, CDR1 is MNHEY and CDR2 is SMNVEV (reference sequence). V lost 0 bases and J lost 1, with 15 bases in between. CDR3 length: 18 amino acids. The CDR3 sequence: CASSLSSGVSLNTGELFF. The CDR3 DNA reads TGTGCCAGCAGTTTATCGTCAGGGGTCAGCCTGAACACCGGGGAGCTGTTTTTT.

Many counts were recorded for this clonotype. J is TRBJ2-7 and V is TRBV12-3 or TRBV12-4; TRBD1 might be the D (5 bases). V dropped 1 base and J dropped 8 bases, with 9 bases sitting between them. The CDR3 loop spans 12 amino acids. In DNA, the CDR3 is TGTGCCAGCAGTTTAGGACAGCCAAAGCAGTACTTC. This encodes CASSLGQPKQYF.

This clonotype was found a few times. This chain links TRBV28 with TRBJ2-2; TRBD2 aligns across 10 bases. Germline V CDR1 and CDR2: MDHEN, SYDVKM. Unmatched junction bases numbered 6, after V lost 5 bases and J lost 3 bases. There are 16 residues in the CDR3. Here the CDR3 DNA reads TGTGCCAGCAGTATCGGGACTAGCGTGCACACCGGGGAGCTGTTTTTT. It yields the protein CASSIGTSVHTGELFF.

The genes are TRBV2 and TRBJ2-5; D may be TRBD1 or TRBD2 (5 bases each). V was trimmed by 7 bases and J by 2 bases, leaving 14 bases between them. The CDR3 spans 14 residues. The germline CDR1 and CDR2 sequences are SNHLY and FYNNEI. The CDR3 DNA sequence: TGTGCCAGCAAGGGACGTGGGATACAAGAGACCCAGTACTTC. Amino acids: CASKGRGIQETQYF.

This clonotype was counted a few times. The CDR3 DNA reads as TGTGCCAGCAACCCAGAACAAGTATGGGGAACTGAAGCTTTCTTT. Its protein product is CASNPEQVWGTEAFF. The rearrangement links TRBV2 to TRBJ1-1; D gene unclear. Deletions cut 7 bases from V and 5 bases from J, with 20 bases between. The CDR3 is 15 amino acids. Germline values: CDR1 SNHLY, CDR2 FYNNEI.

This clonotype was seen a few times. The V gene is TRBV5-1, the J gene TRBJ2-3, with D possibly TRBD2 on 6 matching bases. V dropped 0 bases and J dropped 2 bases, with 13 bases sitting between them. Germline assignment: CDR1 SGHRS and CDR2 YFSETQ. CDR3 length: 16 residues. This CDR3 reads CASSLGLGSFTDTQYF. The CDR3 DNA reads as TGCGCCAGCAGCTTGGGTCTCGGGAGCTTCACAGATACGCAGTATTTT.

The chain combines TRBV7-9 with TRBJ2-2; D is unresolved. Germline CDR1 and CDR2: SEHNR and FQNEAQ (reference sequence). This CDR3 comprises 13 residues. The germline V and J ends were trimmed by 7 bases and 5 bases, with 11 bases remaining between them. The CDR3 bases are TGTGCCAGCACCCGAGGCGTAACCGGGGAGCTGTTTTTT. Translated: CASTRGVTGELFF.

This clonotype appeared a few times. Here the CDR3 DNA reads TGTGCCAGCAGCCCCGGAACTAGCTACCTCGGGTACAATGAGCAGTTCTTC. This codes for CASSPGTSYLGYNEQFF. V gene TRBV11-2 combines with J gene TRBJ2-1, with D perhaps matching TRBD2 (6 bases). The CDR3 is 17 amino acids. Germline values: CDR1 SGHAT, CDR2 FQNNGV. Trimming took 5 bases from V and 4 from J, leaving 21 bases between them.

This clonotype was seen a handful of times. This chain uses TRBV12-3 or TRBV12-4 with TRBJ2-5; 7 bases line up with TRBD2. The junction had 10 bases not matched to a gene; V was cut back by 1 base and J by 5 bases. The CDR3 sequence is 16 residues long. The CDR3 loop is CASSLESGMRGETQYF. The CDR3 bases are TGTGCCAGCAGTTTAGAGTCGGGTATGCGGGGGGAGACCCAGTACTTC.